This TCR beta chain was captured in a study of T-cell memory formation after mild COVID-19. This clonotype showed up just a few times. Researchers used 5'RACE with constant-segment primers to make TCR alpha and TCR beta cDNA libraries that carry sample barcodes and UMIs. Each CDR3 protein gets one entry after TCRdb re-called the 5' RACE reads with MiXCR. Of under 450,000 distinct CDR3 sequences listed, roughly a quarter are singletons. The TCR comes from an adult woman who had mild COVID-19 (a few samples of this study predate the infection). Cell type and time point are not known. Sequences were obtained from PBMCs or a T cell subset sorted from them (not recorded which).

The CDR3 region is CASSLGAREGGELFF. The CDR3 coding sequence is TGTGCCAGCTCCCTCGGTGCCAGGGAAGGCGGGGAGCTGTTTTTT. V usage is TRBV18 and J usage is TRBJ2-2; D is possibly TRBD1 (5 bases). The CDR3 spans 15 residues. CDR1 and CDR2 (germline): KGHSH, LQKENI. V was trimmed by 6 bases and J by 7 bases, leaving 18 bases between them.